This is a list of T cell receptor beta chains from one sample in a study of blood T cell repertoires in COVID-19. Libraries were prepared by immunoSEQ multiplex PCR; TCRdb keeps only in-frame clonotypes and omits some of them. The data show more than 100,000 clones, with roughly 83% seen just once and roughly 4.3% held by the top ten. Sequenced: peripheral blood. The origin of the receptors is a woman older than 75 with acute or convalescent COVID-19. CDR3s include the opening cysteine and the closing phenylalanine or tryptophan. Fields, in order: D gene, V gene, J gene, clone size, CDR3 protein, CDR3 DNA. D genes are given only for firm matches. Size is omitted from some rows. Given values are once, few, many or a class for expanded clones.

>TRBD1|TRBV10-2|TRBJ2-2|NA
CASSQTGASVGGELFF
TGCGCCAGCAGCCAGACAGGGGCGAGTGTCGGCGGGGAGCTGTTTTTT
>NA|TRBV4-2|TRBJ2-2|NA
CASSQDYGQNTGELFF
TGTGCCAGCAGCCAAGATTATGGGCAGAACACCGGGGAGCTGTTTTTT
>NA|TRBV6-1|TRBJ1-5|NA
CASSEGYYQPQHF
TGTGCCAGCAGTGAAGGCTACTATCAGCCCCAGCATTTT
>TRBD1|TRBV7-3|TRBJ2-2|NA
CASSLFGQGASGELFF
TGTGCCAGCAGCCTATTCGGACAGGGGGCGAGCGGGGAGCTGTTTTTT
>NA|TRBV30|TRBJ1-6|NA
CAWGPLADNSPLHF
TGTGCCTGGGGACCTTTGGCCGATAATTCACCCCTCCACTTT
>TRBD2|TRBV7-6|TRBJ2-1|NA
CASSRTSGRTSSYNEQFF
TGTGCCAGCAGCCGAACTAGCGGGAGGACCAGCTCCTACAATGAGCAGTTCTTC
>TRBD1|TRBV30|TRBJ1-6|NA
CAWAAGATGGNSPLHF
TGTGCCTGGGCCGCCGGGGCGACAGGGGGAAATTCACCCCTCCACTTT
>NA|TRBV4-3|TRBJ1-2|once
CASSQAGGENYGYTF
TGCGCCAGCAGCCAAGCTGGGGGCGAAAACTATGGCTACACCTTC
>NA|TRBV21-1|TRBJ1-3|NA
CASSKAKDSWYGNTIYF
TGTGCCAGCAGCAAAGCGAAGGACAGCTGGTATGGAAACACCATATATTTT
>TRBD1|TRBV2|TRBJ2-2|NA
CARGDRGNTGELFF
TGTGCCAGGGGGGACAGGGGGAATACCGGGGAGCTGTTTTTT
>TRBD2|TRBV7-2|TRBJ2-1|NA
CASSSSGSRSYNEQFF
TGTGCCAGCAGCTCGAGCGGGAGTCGCTCCTACAATGAGCAGTTCTTC